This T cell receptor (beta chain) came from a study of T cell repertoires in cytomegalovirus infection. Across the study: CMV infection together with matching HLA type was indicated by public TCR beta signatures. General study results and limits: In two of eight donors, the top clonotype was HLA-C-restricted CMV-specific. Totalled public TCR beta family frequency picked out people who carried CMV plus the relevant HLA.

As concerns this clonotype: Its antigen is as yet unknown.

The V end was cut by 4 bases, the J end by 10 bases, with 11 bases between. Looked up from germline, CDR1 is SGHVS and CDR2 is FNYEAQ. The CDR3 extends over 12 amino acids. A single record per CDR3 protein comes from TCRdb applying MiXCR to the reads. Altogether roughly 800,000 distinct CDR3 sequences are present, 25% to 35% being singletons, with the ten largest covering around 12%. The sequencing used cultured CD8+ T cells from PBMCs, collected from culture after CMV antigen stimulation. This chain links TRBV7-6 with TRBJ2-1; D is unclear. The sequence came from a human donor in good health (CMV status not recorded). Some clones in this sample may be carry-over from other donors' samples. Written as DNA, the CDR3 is TGTGCCAGCAGCTCTATCCGAGTCGAGCAGTTCTTC. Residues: CASSSIRVEQFF. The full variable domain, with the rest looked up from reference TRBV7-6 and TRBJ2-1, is GAGVSQSPRYKVTKRGQDVALRCDPISGHVSLYWYRQALGQGPEFLTYFNYEAQQDKSGLPNDRFSAERPEGSISTLTIQRTEQRDSAMYRCASSSIRVEQFFGPGTRLTVL.